This record covers a single TCR beta chain. Its matching antigen is unknown. The data belong to a study of shared clonotypes between healthy human individuals. Original processing notes: Because ImmunoSEQ provided only junction sequences with no quality scores, the filtering differed. Libraries were prepared by immunoSEQ multiplex PCR; TCRdb keeps only in-frame clonotypes and omits some of them. Clone size and the V and J calls come from that table; the DNA yielded D and trimming. The table includes around 1.9 million clones, approximately 94% detected once. V lost 1 base and J lost 9, with 16 bases in between. CDR1 and CDR2 from the germline V gene are MDHEN and SYDVKM. There are 15 residues in the CDR3. Selected positively for CCR7 and CD45RO-negative, naive CD8 cells excluded terminally differentiated effector memory CD45RA+ cells. Findings and caveats of the study: A few donors had 5% to 6.5% of their naive CD4 clonotypes in common. Sampling used blood alone; tissue repertoires probably differ.

Sequencing was carried out using naive CD8+ T cells from PBMCs. This TCR was sampled from a man between 18 and 29 years old in good health. Some clones in this sample may be carry-over from other donors' samples. This chain connects TRBV28 to TRBJ2-1; D gene ambiguous. CDR3 sequence (DNA): TGTGCCAGCAGTTTATCGTTGAGTCTGGCCGGTGAGCAGTTCTTC. The encoded protein is CASSLSLSLAGEQFF.